The rows below give T cell receptor beta chains drawn from one sample of a study of graft-versus-host responses after intestinal transplantation. Assay: immunoSEQ multiplex PCR; the TCRdb copy retains only in-frame clones and omits some. Among around 92,000 clones listed, more than 70% were seen once. The material was PBMCs, obtained 255 days after intestinal transplant. The receptor source for this set is a human patient who received an intestinal transplant, so some T cells may come from the graft donor. CDR3s include the opening cysteine and the closing phenylalanine or tryptophan. A D gene is named only where the DNA matches it firmly. Size values are once, few and many counts, or a class for expanded clones, and some rows have none.

clone size	D gene	J gene	V gene	CDR3 protein	CDR3 DNA
NA	NA	TRBJ1-5	TRBV21-1	CASNRGQASKPQHF	TGTGCCAGCAACCGAGGACAGGCGAGCAAGCCCCAGCATTTT
NA	TRBD2	TRBJ2-2	TRBV30	CAWSVRGGGYTGELFF	TGTGCCTGGAGTGTACGTGGCGGGGGGTACACCGGGGAGCTGTTTTTT
NA	NA	TRBJ1-5	TRBV6-1	CASSPWGGPEPQHF	TGTGCCAGCAGCCCCTGGGGGGGACCTGAGCCCCAGCATTTT
NA	TRBD1	TRBJ2-2	TRBV9	CASSVGQGITGELFF	TGTGCCAGCAGCGTAGGACAGGGGATCACCGGGGAGCTGTTTTTT
once	TRBD1	TRBJ1-1	TRBV28	CASSLEVGQGPTEAFF	TGTGCCAGCAGTTTAGAAGTGGGACAGGGCCCCACTGAAGCTTTCTTT
NA	TRBD2	TRBJ2-7	TRBV6-5	CASRRTSGGSEQYF	TGTGCCAGCAGGCGGACTAGCGGAGGATCCGAGCAGTACTTC
NA	NA	TRBJ2-1	TRBV28	CASSLVNEQFF	TGTGCCAGCAGTTTAGTTAATGAGCAGTTCTTC
NA	TRBD2	TRBJ2-1	TRBV13	CASSPQRGGGNEQFF	TGTGCCAGCAGCCCGCAGCGGGGGGGCGGCAATGAGCAGTTCTTC
NA	NA	TRBJ2-4	TRBV5-1	CASSPGSLRDIQYF	TGCGCCAGCAGCCCAGGGTCCCTGCGCGACATTCAGTACTTC
NA	TRBD1	TRBJ1-4	TRBV5-1	CASSLGQGKGEKLFF	TGCGCCAGCAGCTTGGGACAGGGAAAGGGTGAAAAACTGTTTTTT
NA	TRBD1	TRBJ2-7	TRBV10-2	CASINGQGAGEQYF	TGCGCCAGCATAAACGGACAGGGGGCTGGGGAGCAGTACTTC
NA	NA	TRBJ2-7	TRBV19	CASSIGLATYEQYF	TGTGCCAGTAGTATAGGTCTAGCGACCTACGAGCAGTACTTC
NA	NA	TRBJ1-1	TRBV5-6	CASSIWAGYTEAFF	TGTGCCAGCAGTATATGGGCCGGGTACACTGAAGCTTTCTTT
NA	TRBD1	TRBJ2-7	TRBV6-1	CATLPGQGGYEQYF	TGTGCCACCCTTCCGGGACAGGGTGGCTACGAGCAGTACTTC
NA	NA	TRBJ2-6	TRBV6-6	CASGAGTTGANVLTF	TGTGCCAGCGGGGCGGGTACTACTGGGGCCAACGTCCTGACTTTC
NA	NA	TRBJ1-1	TRBV4-1	CASSPRGYGVTEAFF	TGCGCCAGCAGCCCAAGGGGGTACGGGGTCACTGAAGCTTTCTTT
NA	NA	TRBJ2-4	TRBV29-1	CSVREPKNIQYF	TGCAGCGTCCGGGAGCCCAAAAACATTCAGTACTTC
NA	TRBD1	TRBJ2-7	TRBV5-4	CASSPGTGSSYEQYF	TGTGCCAGCAGCCCGGGGACAGGATCTTCCTACGAGCAGTACTTC
NA	TRBD2	TRBJ2-3	TRBV4-1	CASSQAGGEDTQYF	TGCGCCAGCAGCCAAGCGGGGGGGGAAGATACGCAGTATTTT
NA	NA	TRBJ1-2	TRBV18	CASSPTARYGYTF	TGTGCCAGCTCGCCTACTGCCCGCTATGGCTACACCTTC
NA	TRBD2	TRBJ2-5	TRBV11-2	CASSPSGGETQYF	TGTGCCAGCAGCCCGAGCGGGGGGGAGACCCAGTACTTC
few	NA	TRBJ1-5	TRBV7-9	CASSDSGTGSSAPQHF	TGTGCCAGCAGCGATAGTGGAACAGGGTCGTCAGCTCCCCAGCATTTT
NA	TRBD2	TRBJ2-2	TRBV2	CASSPGTSGAQFTGELFF	TGTGCCAGCAGCCCCGGGACTAGCGGGGCGCAATTCACCGGGGAGCTGTTTTTT
NA	NA	TRBJ2-7	TRBV19	CASSNGGVYEQYF	TGTGCCAGTAGTAACGGCGGCGTCTACGAGCAGTACTTC
NA	NA	TRBJ2-3	TRBV27	CASSRAISDTQYF	TGTGCCAGCAGCCGGGCAATCTCGGATACGCAGTATTTT
NA	TRBD1	TRBJ1-4	TRBV7-9	CASSSGQGPNEKLFF	TGTGCCAGCAGCTCCGGACAGGGGCCAAATGAAAAACTGTTTTTT
NA	TRBD2	TRBJ2-5	TRBV19	CASSISGRETQYF	TGTGCCAGTAGTATTAGCGGGAGGGAGACCCAGTACTTC
NA	NA	TRBJ1-5	TRBV7-8	CASSLAPGSNQPQHF	TGTGCCAGCAGCTTGGCTCCGGGGAGCAATCAGCCCCAGCATTTT
NA	TRBD1	TRBJ1-3	TRBV5-1	CASSLGTGAGNTIYF	TGCGCCAGCAGCTTGGGGACAGGGGCTGGAAACACCATATATTTT
NA	TRBD1	TRBJ1-6	TRBV28	CASSLGDRGNSPLHF	TGTGCCAGCAGTTTAGGGGACAGGGGAAATTCACCCCTCCACTTT
NA	NA	TRBJ1-1	TRBV6-6	CASSPYLDTEAFF	TGTGCCAGCAGTCCCTATCTAGACACTGAAGCTTTCTTT
NA	NA	TRBJ2-1	TRBV19	CASSRTENVGNEQFF	TGTGCCAGTAGTAGAACAGAGAATGTTGGCAATGAGCAGTTCTTC
NA	NA	TRBJ1-1	TRBV14	CASSQDRGVKGMNTEAFF	TGTGCCAGCAGCCAAGATCGGGGGGTGAAAGGAATGAACACTGAAGCTTTCTTT
NA	TRBD2	TRBJ2-1	TRBV5-3	CARSFPPVELAGPSTEFF	TGTGCCAGAAGCTTCCCCCCCGTCGAACTAGCGGGTCCCTCTACAGAGTTCTTC
NA	TRBD2	TRBJ2-5	TRBV7-9	CASSFYLAGGEEAQYF	TGTGCCAGCAGCTTCTACCTAGCGGGGGGCGAGGAGGCCCAGTACTTC
NA	TRBD1	TRBJ2-7	TRBV6-1	CASSAQMGQNYEQYF	TGTGCCAGCAGTGCCCAGATGGGACAGAACTACGAGCAGTACTTC
NA	NA	TRBJ1-1	TRBV10-2	CASRLTEVADTEAFF	TGCGCCAGCAGACTGACCGAAGTCGCTGACACTGAAGCTTTCTTT
NA	TRBD1	TRBJ1-4	TRBV4-1	CASSQGGQEGLDEKLFF	TGCGCCAGCAGCCAAGGCGGACAGGAGGGGTTAGATGAAAAACTGTTTTTT
NA	NA	TRBJ1-1	TRBV29-1	CSVEPRLGGTEAFF	TGCAGCGTTGAACCACGTCTTGGGGGCACTGAAGCTTTCTTT
NA	NA	TRBJ1-1	TRBV6-5	CASSYLTERTEAFF	TGTGCCAGCAGTTACCTGACAGAGCGCACTGAAGCTTTCTTT
NA	TRBD1	TRBJ1-1	TRBV28	CASSLPGQGISAEAFF	TGTGCCAGCAGTTTACCGGGACAGGGGATAAGTGCTGAAGCTTTCTTT
NA	NA	TRBJ2-5	TRBV6-5	CASSYAPQGETQYF	TGTGCCAGCAGTTACGCCCCGCAGGGAGAGACCCAGTACTTC
NA	NA	TRBJ2-2	TRBV2	CASAGGRLGNTGELFF	TGTGCCAGCGCTGGGGGCAGGCTCGGGAACACCGGGGAGCTGTTTTTT
once	NA	TRBJ1-1	TRBV5-1	CASSLANSKHTEAFF	TGCGCCAGCAGCTTGGCCAACAGCAAACACACTGAAGCTTTCTTT